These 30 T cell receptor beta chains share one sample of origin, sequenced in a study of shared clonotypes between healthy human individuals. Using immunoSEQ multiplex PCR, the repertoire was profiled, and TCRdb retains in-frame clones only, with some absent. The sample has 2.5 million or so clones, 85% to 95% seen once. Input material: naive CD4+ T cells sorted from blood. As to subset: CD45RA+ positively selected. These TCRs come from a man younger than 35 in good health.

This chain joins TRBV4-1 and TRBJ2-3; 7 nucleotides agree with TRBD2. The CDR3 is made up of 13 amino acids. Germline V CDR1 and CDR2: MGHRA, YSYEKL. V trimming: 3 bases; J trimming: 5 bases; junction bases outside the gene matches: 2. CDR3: CASSHPGGDTQYF. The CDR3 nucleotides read TGCGCCAGCAGCCATCCGGGGGGAGATACGCAGTATTTT.

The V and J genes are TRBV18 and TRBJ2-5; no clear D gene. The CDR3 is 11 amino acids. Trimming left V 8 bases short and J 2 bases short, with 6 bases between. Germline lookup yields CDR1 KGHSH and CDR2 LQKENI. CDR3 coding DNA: TGTGCCAGCGGATATCAAGAGACCCAGTACTTC. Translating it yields CASGYQETQYF. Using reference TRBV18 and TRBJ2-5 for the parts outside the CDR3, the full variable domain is NAGVMQNPRHLVRRRGQEARLRCSPMKGHSHVYWYRQLPEEGLKFMVYLQKENIIDESGMPKERFSAEFPKEGPSILRIQQVVRGDSAAYFCASGYQETQYFGPGTRLLVL.

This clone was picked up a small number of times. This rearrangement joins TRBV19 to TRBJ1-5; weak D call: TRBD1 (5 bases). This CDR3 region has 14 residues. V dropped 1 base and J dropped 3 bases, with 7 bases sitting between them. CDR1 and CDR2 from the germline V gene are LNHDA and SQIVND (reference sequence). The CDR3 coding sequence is TGTGCCAGTAGTATAGGACAGAACAATCAGCCCCAGCATTTT. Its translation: CASSIGQNNQPQHF.

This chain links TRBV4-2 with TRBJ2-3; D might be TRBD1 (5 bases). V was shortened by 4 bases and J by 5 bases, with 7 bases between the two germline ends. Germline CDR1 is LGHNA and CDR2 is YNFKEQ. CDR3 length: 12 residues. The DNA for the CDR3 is TGTGCCAGCAGCCCCCAGGGAGATACGCAGTATTTT. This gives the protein CASSPQGDTQYF.

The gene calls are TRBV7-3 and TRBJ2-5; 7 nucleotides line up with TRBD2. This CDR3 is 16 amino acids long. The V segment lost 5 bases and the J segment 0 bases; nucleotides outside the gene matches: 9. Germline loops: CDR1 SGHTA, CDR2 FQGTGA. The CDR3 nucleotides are TGTGCCAGCAGCCCGGGAGCGGGGCTGTACCAAGAGACCCAGTACTTC. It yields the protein CASSPGAGLYQETQYF.

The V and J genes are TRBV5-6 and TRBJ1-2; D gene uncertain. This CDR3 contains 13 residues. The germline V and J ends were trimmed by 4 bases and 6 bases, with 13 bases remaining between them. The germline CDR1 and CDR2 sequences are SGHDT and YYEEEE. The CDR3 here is CASSASGSNGYTF. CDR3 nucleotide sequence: TGTGCCAGCAGCGCGTCAGGATCCAATGGCTACACCTTC.

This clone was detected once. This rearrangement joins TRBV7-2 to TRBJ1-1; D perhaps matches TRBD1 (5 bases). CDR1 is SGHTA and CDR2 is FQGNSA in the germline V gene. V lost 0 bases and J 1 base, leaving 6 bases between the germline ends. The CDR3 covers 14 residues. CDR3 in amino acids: CASSLARENTEAFF. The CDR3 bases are TGTGCCAGCAGCTTAGCCAGGGAGAACACTGAAGCTTTCTTT.

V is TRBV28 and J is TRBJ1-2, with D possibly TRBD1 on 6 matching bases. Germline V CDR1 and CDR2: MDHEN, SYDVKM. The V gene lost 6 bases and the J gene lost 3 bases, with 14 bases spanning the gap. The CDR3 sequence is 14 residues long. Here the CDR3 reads CASRSGGADYGYTF. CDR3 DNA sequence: TGTGCCAGCAGATCGGGGGGGGCGGACTATGGCTACACCTTC.

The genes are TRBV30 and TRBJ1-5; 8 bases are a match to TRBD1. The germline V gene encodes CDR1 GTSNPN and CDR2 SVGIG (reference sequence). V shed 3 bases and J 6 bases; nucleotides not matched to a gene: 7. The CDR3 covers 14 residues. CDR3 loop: CAWSGQGLGQPQHF. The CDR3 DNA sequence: TGTGCCTGGAGCGGACAGGGTTTAGGTCAGCCCCAGCATTTT. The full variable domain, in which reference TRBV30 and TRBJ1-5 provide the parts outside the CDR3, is SQTIHQWPATLVQPVGSPLSLECTVEGTSNPNLYWYRQAAGRGLQLLFYSVGIGQISSEVPQNLSASRPQDRQFILSSKKLLLSDSGFYLCAWSGQGLGQPQHFGDGTRLSIL.

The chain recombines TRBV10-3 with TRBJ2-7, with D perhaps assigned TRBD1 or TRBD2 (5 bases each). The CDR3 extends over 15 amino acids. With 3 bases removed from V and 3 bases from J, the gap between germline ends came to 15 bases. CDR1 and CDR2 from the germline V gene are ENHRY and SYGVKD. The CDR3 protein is CAISESGPDIYEQYF. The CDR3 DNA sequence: TGTGCCATCAGTGAATCGGGACCCGACATCTACGAGCAGTACTTC.

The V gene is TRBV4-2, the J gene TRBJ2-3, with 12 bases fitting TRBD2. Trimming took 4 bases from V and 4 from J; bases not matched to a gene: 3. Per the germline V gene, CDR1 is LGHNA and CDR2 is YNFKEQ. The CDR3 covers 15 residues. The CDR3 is CASSPGTSGPDTQYF. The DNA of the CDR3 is TGTGCCAGCAGCCCCGGGACTAGCGGGCCAGATACGCAGTATTTT.

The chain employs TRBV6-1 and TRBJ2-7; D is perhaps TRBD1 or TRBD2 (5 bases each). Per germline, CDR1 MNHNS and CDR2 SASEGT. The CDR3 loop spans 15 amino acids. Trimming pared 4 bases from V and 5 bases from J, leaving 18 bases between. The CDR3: CASSALGEGHNEQYF. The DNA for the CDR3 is TGTGCCAGCAGTGCCCTGGGGGAAGGGCATAACGAGCAGTACTTC.

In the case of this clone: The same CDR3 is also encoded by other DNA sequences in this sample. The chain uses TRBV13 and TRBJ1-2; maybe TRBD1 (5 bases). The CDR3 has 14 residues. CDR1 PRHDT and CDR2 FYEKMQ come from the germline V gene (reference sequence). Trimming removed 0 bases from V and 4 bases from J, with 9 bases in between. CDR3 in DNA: TGTGCCAGCAGCTTAGGGCCGGGGGGCTATGGCTACACCTTC. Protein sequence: CASSLGPGGYGYTF.

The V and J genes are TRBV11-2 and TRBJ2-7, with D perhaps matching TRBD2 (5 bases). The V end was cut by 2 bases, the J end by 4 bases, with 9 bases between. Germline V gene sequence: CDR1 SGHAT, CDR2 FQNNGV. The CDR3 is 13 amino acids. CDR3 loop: CASSLTTIYEQYF. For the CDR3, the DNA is TGTGCCAGCAGCTTAACGACTATTTACGAGCAGTACTTC.

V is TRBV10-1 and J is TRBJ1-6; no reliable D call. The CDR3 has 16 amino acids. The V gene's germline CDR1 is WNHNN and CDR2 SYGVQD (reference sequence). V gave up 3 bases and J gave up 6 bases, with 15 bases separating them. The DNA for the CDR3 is TGCGCCAGCAGTGACACCCCCTTAGAGCTTAATTCACCCCTCCACTTT. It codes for CASSDTPLELNSPLHF.

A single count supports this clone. CDR3 DNA: TGTGCCAGCAGCTTAGAGTCCTGGAAAGGTGGCTACACCTTC. This encodes CASSLESWKGGYTF. This chain uses TRBV11-2 with TRBJ1-2; D is uncertain. CDR1 is SGHAT and CDR2 is FQNNGV in the germline V gene. V was clipped by 0 bases and J by 7 bases, with 12 bases between them. The CDR3 consists of 14 residues.

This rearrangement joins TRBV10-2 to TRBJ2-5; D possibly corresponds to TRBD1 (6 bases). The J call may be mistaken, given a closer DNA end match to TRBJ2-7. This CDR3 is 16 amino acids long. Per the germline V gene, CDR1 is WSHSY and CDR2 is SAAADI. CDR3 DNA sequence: TGCGCCAGCAGTGGGTTACTCGACAGGAACACCTACGAGCAGTACTTC. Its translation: CASSGLLDRNTYEQYF.

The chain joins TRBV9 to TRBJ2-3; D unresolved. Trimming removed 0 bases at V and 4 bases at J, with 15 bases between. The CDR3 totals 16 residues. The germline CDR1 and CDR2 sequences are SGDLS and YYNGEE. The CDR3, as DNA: TGTGCCAGCAGCGTAGCTGGCGCCGAAGTTGCAGATACGCAGTATTTT. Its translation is CASSVAGAEVADTQYF.

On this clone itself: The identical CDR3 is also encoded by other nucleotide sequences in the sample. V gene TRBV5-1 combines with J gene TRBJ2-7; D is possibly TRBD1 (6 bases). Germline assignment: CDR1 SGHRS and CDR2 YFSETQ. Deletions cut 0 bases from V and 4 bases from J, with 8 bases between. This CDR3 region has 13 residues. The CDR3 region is CASSLETGYEQYF. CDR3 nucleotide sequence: TGCGCCAGCAGCTTGGAGACAGGTTACGAGCAGTACTTC.

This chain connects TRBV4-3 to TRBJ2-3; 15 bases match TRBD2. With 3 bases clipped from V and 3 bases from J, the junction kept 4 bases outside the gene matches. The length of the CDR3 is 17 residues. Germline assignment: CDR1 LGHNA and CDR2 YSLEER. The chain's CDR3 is CASSQTGTSGRTDTQYF. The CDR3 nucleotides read TGCGCCAGCAGCCAGACCGGGACTAGCGGGAGGACAGATACGCAGTATTTT.

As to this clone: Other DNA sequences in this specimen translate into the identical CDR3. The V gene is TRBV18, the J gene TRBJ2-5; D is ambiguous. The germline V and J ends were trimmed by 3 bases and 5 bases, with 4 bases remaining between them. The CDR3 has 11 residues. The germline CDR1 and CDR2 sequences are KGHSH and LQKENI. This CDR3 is CASSPTETQYF. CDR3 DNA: TGTGCCAGCTCACCCACGGAGACCCAGTACTTC.

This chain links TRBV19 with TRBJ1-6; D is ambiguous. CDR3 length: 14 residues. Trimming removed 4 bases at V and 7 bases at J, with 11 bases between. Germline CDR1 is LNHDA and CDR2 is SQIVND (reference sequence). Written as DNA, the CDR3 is TGTGCCAGTAGTAACATCGAGGGAAATTCACCCCTCCACTTT. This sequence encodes CASSNIEGNSPLHF. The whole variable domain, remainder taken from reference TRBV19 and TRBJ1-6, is DGGITQSPKYLFRKEGQNVTLSCEQNLNHDAMYWYRQDPGQGLRLIYYSQIVNDFQKGDIAEGYSVSREKKESFPLTVTSAQKNPTAFYLCASSNIEGNSPLHFGNGTRLTVT.

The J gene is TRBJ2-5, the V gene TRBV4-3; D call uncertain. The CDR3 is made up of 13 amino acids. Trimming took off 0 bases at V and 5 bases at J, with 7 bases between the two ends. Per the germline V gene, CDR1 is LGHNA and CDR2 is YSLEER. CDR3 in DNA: TGCGCCAGCAGCCAAGACAAACGGGAGACCCAGTACTTC. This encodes CASSQDKRETQYF.

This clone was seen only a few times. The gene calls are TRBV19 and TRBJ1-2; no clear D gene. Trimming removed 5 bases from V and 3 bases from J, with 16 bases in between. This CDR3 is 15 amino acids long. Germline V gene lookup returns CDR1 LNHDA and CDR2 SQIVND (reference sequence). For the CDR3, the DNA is TGTGCCAGTAGTTCTGTGGGAGCTCTGGACTATGGCTACACCTTC. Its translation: CASSSVGALDYGYTF.

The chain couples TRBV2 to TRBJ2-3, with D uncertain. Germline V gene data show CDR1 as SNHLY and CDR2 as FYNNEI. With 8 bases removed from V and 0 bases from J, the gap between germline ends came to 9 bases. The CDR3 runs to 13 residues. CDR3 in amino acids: CASVAFSTDTQYF. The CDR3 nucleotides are TGTGCCAGCGTCGCGTTTAGCACAGATACGCAGTATTTT.

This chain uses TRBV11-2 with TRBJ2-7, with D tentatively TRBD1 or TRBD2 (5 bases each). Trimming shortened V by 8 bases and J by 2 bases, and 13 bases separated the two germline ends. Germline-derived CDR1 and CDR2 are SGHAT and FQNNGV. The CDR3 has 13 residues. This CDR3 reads CASGTWGPYEQYF. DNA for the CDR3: TGTGCCAGCGGGACGTGGGGCCCCTACGAGCAGTACTTC.

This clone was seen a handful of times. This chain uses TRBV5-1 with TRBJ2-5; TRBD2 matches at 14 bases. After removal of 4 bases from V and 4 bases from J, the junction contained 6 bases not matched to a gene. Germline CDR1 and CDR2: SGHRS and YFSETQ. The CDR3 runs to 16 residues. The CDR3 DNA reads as TGCGCCAGCAGCATGACTAGCGGGGGGGCAGGAGAGACCCAGTACTTC. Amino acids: CASSMTSGGAGETQYF.

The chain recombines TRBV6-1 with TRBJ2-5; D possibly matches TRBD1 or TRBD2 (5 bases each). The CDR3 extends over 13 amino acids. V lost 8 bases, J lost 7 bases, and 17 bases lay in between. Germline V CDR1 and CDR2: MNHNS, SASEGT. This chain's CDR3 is CASLGRLGGTQYF. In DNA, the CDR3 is TGTGCCAGCCTGGGGAGACTTGGGGGGACCCAGTACTTC.

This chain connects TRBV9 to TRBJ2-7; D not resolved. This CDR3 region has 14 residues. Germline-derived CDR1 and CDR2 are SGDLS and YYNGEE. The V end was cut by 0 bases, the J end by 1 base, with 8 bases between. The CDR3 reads CASSVEGRSYEQYF. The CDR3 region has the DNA TGTGCCAGCAGCGTAGAGGGCAGATCCTACGAGCAGTACTTC. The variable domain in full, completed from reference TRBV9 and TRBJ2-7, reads DSGVTQTPKHLITATGQRVTLRCSPRSGDLSVYWYQQSLDQGLQFLIQYYNGEERAKGNILERFSAQQFPDLHSELNLSSLELGDSALYFCASSVEGRSYEQYFGPGTRLTVT.

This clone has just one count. The CDR3 sequence is CASSYSWGRSPYNEQFF. In DNA form, the CDR3 reads TGTGCCAGCAGTTACTCTTGGGGCAGGAGCCCCTACAATGAGCAGTTCTTC. V gene TRBV6-8 combines with J gene TRBJ2-1, with D maybe TRBD1 (5 bases). CDR3 length equals 17 residues. V gave up 0 bases and J gave up 2 bases, with 14 bases separating them. CDR1 and CDR2 (germline): MNHGY, SAAAGT.